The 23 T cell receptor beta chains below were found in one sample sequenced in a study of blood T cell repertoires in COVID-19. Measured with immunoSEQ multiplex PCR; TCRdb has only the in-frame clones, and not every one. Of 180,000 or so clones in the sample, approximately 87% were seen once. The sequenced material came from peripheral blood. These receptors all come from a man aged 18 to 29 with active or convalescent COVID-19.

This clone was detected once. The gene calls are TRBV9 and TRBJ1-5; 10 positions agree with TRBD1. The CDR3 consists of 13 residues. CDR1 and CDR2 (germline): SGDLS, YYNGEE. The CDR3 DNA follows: TGTGCAGCCGGGACAGGGGACGATCAGCCCCAGCATTTT. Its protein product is CAAGTGDDQPQHF.

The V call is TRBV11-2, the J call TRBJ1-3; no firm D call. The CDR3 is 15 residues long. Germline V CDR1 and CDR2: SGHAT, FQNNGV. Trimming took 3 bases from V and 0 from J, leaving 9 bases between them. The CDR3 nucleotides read TGTGCCAGCAGCTTTCCCGTATTCTCTGGAAACACCATATATTTT. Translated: CASSFPVFSGNTIYF.

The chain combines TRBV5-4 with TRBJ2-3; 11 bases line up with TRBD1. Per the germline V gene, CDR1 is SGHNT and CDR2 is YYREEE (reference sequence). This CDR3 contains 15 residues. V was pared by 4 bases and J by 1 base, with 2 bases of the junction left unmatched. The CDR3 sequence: CASSRTGGGTDTQYF. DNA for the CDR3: TGTGCCAGCAGCAGGACAGGGGGCGGCACAGATACGCAGTATTTT.

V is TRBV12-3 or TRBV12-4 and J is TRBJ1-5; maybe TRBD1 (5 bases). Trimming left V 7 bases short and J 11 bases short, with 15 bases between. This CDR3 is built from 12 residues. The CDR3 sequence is CASTNRQGTQHF. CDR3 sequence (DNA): TGTGCCAGCACAAACCGGCAGGGCACCCAGCATTTT.

CDR3: CASSLNGGPTYEQYF. CDR3 in DNA: TGTGCCAGCAGCTTGAATGGAGGACCCACCTACGAGCAGTACTTC. The V and J genes are TRBV5-8 and TRBJ2-7, with D perhaps matching TRBD2 (5 bases). Germline CDR1 is SGHTS and CDR2 is YDEGEE. The CDR3 runs 15 residues. V was trimmed by 1 base and J by 2 bases, leaving 13 bases between them.

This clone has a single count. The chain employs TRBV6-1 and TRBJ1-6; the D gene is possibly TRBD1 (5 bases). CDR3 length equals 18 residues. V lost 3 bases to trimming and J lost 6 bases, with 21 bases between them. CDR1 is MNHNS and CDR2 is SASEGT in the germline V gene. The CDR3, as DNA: TGTGCCAGCAGTGACCAAATCACGCCAGGGCCAAGTAATTCACCCCTCCACTTT. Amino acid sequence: CASSDQITPGPSNSPLHF.

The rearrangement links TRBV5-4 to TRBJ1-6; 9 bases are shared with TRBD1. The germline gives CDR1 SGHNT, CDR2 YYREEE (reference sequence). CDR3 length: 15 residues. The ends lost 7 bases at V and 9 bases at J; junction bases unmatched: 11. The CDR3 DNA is TGTGCCAGCGGAACCGGGACAGGGACAACTTCACCCCTCCACTTT. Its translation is CASGTGTGTTSPLHF.

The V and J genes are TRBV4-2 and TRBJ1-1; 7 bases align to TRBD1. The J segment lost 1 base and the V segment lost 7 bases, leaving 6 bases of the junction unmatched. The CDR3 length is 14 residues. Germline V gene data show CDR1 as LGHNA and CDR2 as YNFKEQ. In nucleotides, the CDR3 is TGTGCCAGCATGAACAGGGGAGGGAACACTGAAGCTTTCTTT. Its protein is CASMNRGGNTEAFF.

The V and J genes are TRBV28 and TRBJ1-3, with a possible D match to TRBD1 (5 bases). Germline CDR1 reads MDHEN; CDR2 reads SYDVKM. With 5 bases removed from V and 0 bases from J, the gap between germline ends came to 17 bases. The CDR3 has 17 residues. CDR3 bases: TGTGCCAGCAGTCCCCGTTGGGGGGGTTCCTCTGGAAACACCATATATTTT. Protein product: CASSPRWGGSSGNTIYF. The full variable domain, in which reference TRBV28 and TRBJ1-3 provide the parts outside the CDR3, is DVKVTQSSRYLVKRTGEKVFLECVQDMDHENMFWYRQDPGLGLRLIYFSYDVKMKEKGDIPEGYSVSREKKERFSLILESASTNQTSMYLCASSPRWGGSSGNTIYFGEGSWLTVV.

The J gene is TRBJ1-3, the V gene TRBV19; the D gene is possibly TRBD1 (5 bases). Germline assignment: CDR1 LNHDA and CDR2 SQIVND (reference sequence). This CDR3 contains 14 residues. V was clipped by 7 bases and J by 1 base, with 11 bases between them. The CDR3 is CASMTVRSGNTIYF. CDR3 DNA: TGTGCCAGTATGACAGTACGATCTGGAAACACCATATATTTT.

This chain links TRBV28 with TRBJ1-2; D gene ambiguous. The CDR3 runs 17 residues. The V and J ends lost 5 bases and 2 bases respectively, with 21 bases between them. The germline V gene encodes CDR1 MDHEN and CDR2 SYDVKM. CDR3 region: CASSQQDPGPPNYGYTF. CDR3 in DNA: TGTGCCAGCAGTCAGCAAGATCCAGGTCCACCGAACTATGGCTACACCTTC.

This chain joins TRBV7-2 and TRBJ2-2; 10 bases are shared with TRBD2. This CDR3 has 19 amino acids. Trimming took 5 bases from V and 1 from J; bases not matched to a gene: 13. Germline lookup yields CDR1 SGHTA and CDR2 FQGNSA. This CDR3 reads CASSPHIAGGTKNTGELFF. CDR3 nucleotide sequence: TGTGCCAGCAGCCCCCACATAGCGGGGGGAACCAAGAACACCGGGGAGCTGTTTTTT.

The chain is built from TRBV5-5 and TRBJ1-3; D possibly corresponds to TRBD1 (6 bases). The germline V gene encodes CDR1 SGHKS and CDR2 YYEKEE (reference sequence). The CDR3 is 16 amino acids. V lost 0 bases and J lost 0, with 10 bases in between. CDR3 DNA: TGTGCCAGCAGCTTGGTGGGGGCTATCTCTGGAAACACCATATATTTT. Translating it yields CASSLVGAISGNTIYF. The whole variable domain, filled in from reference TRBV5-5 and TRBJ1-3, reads DAGVTQSPTHLIKTRGQQVTLRCSPISGHKSVSWYQQVLGQGPQFIFQYYEKEERGRGNFPDRFSARQFPNYSSELNVNALLLGDSALYLCASSLVGAISGNTIYFGEGSWLTVV.

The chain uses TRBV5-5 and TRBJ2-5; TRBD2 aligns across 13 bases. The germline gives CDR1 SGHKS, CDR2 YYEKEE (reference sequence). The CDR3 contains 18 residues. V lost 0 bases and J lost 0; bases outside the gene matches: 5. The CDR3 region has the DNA TGTGCCAGCAGCTTGGTGACTAGCGGGGGGCTATACCAAGAGACCCAGTACTTC. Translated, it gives CASSLVTSGGLYQETQYF.

The CDR3 nucleotides read TGTGCCAGCAGTCGTGAATTCGGACTAGCGGGGACCGGGGAGCTGTTTTTT. Protein product: CASSREFGLAGTGELFF. The chain combines TRBV6-2 or TRBV6-3 with TRBJ2-2; 12 bases fit TRBD2. The germline V gene has CDR1 MNHEY and CDR2 SVGEGT. This CDR3 is 17 amino acids long. V trimming: 5 bases; J trimming: 5 bases; junction bases outside the gene matches: 9.

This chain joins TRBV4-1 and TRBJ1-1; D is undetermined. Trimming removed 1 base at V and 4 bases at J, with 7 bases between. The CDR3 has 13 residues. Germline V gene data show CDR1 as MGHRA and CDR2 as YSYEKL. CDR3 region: CASSQGAVTEAFF. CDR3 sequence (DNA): TGCGCCAGCAGCCAAGGGGCAGTCACTGAAGCTTTCTTT.

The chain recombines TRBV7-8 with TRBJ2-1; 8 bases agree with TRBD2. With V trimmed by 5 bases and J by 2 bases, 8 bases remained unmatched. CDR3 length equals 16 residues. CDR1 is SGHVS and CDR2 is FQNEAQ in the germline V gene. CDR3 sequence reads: CASSRGGLAAYNEQFF. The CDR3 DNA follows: TGTGCCAGCAGCCGGGGGGGGCTAGCGGCCTACAATGAGCAGTTCTTC.

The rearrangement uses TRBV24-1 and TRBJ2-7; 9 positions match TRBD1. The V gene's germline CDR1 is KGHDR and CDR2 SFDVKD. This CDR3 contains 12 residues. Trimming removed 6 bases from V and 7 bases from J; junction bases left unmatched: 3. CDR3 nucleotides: TGTGCCACCAGTATTGGGACAGGGGAGCAGTACTTC. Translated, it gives CATSIGTGEQYF.

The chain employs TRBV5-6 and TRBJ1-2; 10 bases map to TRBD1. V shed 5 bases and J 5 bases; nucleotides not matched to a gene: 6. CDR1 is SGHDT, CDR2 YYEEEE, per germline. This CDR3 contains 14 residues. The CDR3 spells CASRTGTGVYGYTF. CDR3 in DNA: TGTGCCAGCAGGACCGGGACAGGGGTTTATGGCTACACCTTC.

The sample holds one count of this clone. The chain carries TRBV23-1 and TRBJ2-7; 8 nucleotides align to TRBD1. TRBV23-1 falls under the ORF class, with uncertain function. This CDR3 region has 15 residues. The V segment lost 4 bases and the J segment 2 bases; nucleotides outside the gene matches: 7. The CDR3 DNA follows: TGCGCCAGCAGTCGGGGACAGGAGAAACCCTACGAGCAGTACGTC. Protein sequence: CASSRGQEKPYEQYV.

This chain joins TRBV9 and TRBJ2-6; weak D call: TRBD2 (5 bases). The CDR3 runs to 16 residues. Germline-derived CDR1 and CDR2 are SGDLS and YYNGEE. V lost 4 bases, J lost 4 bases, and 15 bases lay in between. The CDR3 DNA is TGTGCCAGCAGCTTCCGGACTGCACCAGGGGCCAACGTCCTGACTTTC. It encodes CASSFRTAPGANVLTF.

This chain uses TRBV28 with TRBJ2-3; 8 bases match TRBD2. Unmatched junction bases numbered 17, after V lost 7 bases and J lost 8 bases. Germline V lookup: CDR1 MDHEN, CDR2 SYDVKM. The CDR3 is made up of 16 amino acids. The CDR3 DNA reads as TGTGCCAGCAAGAGGCGGGGGGCACAACACTGGGGTACGCAGTATTTT. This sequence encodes CASKRRGAQHWGTQYF.

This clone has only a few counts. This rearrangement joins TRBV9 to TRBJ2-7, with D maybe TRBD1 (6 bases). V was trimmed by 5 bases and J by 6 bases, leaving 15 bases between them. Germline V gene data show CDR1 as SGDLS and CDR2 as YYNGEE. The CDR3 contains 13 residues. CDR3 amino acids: CASSSPQGAEQYF. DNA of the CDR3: TGTGCCAGCAGTTCACCACAGGGCGCCGAGCAGTACTTC. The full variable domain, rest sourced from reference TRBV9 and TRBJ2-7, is DSGVTQTPKHLITATGQRVTLRCSPRSGDLSVYWYQQSLDQGLQFLIQYYNGEERAKGNILERFSAQQFPDLHSELNLSSLELGDSALYFCASSSPQGAEQYFGPGTRLTVT.